These 9 T cell receptor beta chains came from one sample sequenced in a study of cytomegalovirus exposure and HLA in healthy donors. The primer mix had 60 Vbeta and 13 Jbeta primers. Sequencing used immunoSEQ multiplex PCR; TCRdb keeps in-frame clones, though not all of them. This table holds approximately 110,000 clones, 80% found once. Sample: PBMCs. Receptor source: a man aged 50 or older in good health and CMV-seronegative.

The V call is TRBV25-1, the J call TRBJ1-2; D is ambiguous. The CDR3 loop spans 11 amino acids. V lost 8 bases and J 5 bases, leaving 9 bases between the germline ends. CDR1 MGHDK and CDR2 SYGVNS come from the germline V gene. In DNA form, the CDR3 reads TGTGCCAGCGTCCCTTATTATGGCTACACCTTC. As protein: CASVPYYGYTF.

The CDR3 loop reads CASSLGGDSTDTQYF. As DNA, the CDR3 is TGTGCCAGCAGTTTGGGGGGGGATAGCACAGATACGCAGTATTTT. The rearrangement joins TRBV6-5 to TRBJ2-3; TRBD2 matches 7 bases. The CDR3 is 15 amino acids. Germline loops: CDR1 MNHEY, CDR2 SVGAGI. Trimming cost V 4 bases and J 0 bases; bases outside gene matches: 4.

The V gene is TRBV7-8, the J gene TRBJ1-1, with TRBD1 as a possible D gene (5 bases). The CDR3 has 12 residues. Trimming removed 4 bases from V and 7 bases from J, with 10 bases in between. Germline assignment: CDR1 SGHVS and CDR2 FQNEAQ. In DNA, the CDR3 is TGTGCCAGCAGCTCGCAGGGCAGTGAAGCTTTCTTT. Translating it yields CASSSQGSEAFF.

The chain is built from TRBV28 and TRBJ2-3; D remains unclear. Germline V gives CDR1 MDHEN, CDR2 SYDVKM. The CDR3 spans 12 residues. V lost 1 base to trimming and J lost 5 bases, with 4 bases between them. The CDR3 protein is CASSLSRDTQYF. The DNA of the CDR3 is TGTGCCAGCAGTTTATCGAGAGATACGCAGTATTTT. Full variable domain (rest looked up from reference TRBV28 and TRBJ2-3): DVKVTQSSRYLVKRTGEKVFLECVQDMDHENMFWYRQDPGLGLRLIYFSYDVKMKEKGDIPEGYSVSREKKERFSLILESASTNQTSMYLCASSLSRDTQYFGPGTRLTVL.

V usage is TRBV18 and J usage is TRBJ1-1, with 7 nucleotides matching TRBD1. The V and J ends lost 3 bases and 5 bases, in that order; junction bases with no gene match: 9. The length of the CDR3 is 15 residues. Germline V gene sequence: CDR1 KGHSH, CDR2 LQKENI. The DNA of the CDR3 is TGTGCCAGCTCACCGGCTGGGCAGGGGGTTACTGAAGCTTTCTTT. This sequence encodes CASSPAGQGVTEAFF.

CDR3: CASRARGGDPGNTIYF. The CDR3 region has the DNA TGTGCCAGTAGGGCGAGAGGGGGGGATCCTGGAAACACCATATATTTT. The rearrangement uses TRBV19 and TRBJ1-3; tentative D call: TRBD1 (6 bases). V was pared by 6 bases and J by 2 bases, with 17 bases between. CDR3 length: 16 residues. Looked up from germline, CDR1 is LNHDA and CDR2 is SQIVND (reference sequence). Using reference TRBV19 and TRBJ1-3 for the parts outside the CDR3, the full variable domain is DGGITQSPKYLFRKEGQNVTLSCEQNLNHDAMYWYRQDPGQGLRLIYYSQIVNDFQKGDIAEGYSVSREKKESFPLTVTSAQKNPTAFYLCASRARGGDPGNTIYFGEGSWLTVV.

This clone was observed once. The rearrangement uses TRBV5-6 and TRBJ1-3; D ambiguous. Trimming took 0 bases from V and 0 from J, leaving 16 bases between them. Germline-derived CDR1 and CDR2 are SGHDT and YYEEEE. This CDR3 spans 18 amino acids. CDR3 residues: CASSLVTVYNASGNTIYF. The CDR3 DNA reads as TGTGCCAGCAGCTTGGTCACAGTCTATAACGCCTCTGGAAACACCATATATTTT.

J is TRBJ1-1 and V is TRBV7-3; 7 positions agree with TRBD1. Germline V CDR1 and CDR2: SGHTA, FQGTGA. This CDR3 region has 13 residues. With V trimmed by 2 bases and J by 4 bases, 1 base remained unmatched. In nucleotides, the CDR3 is TGTGCCAGCAGCTTACAGGGGGGCACTGAAGCTTTCTTT. It yields the protein CASSLQGGTEAFF.

This rearrangement joins TRBV25-1 to TRBJ1-5; 8 bases match TRBD1. V lost 6 bases, J lost 2 bases, and 3 bases stayed unmatched. The CDR3 covers 14 residues. Germline loops: CDR1 MGHDK, CDR2 SYGVNS. The chain's CDR3 is CASRGQGGNQPQHF. The CDR3 DNA sequence: TGTGCCAGCAGAGGACAGGGCGGCAATCAGCCCCAGCATTTT.